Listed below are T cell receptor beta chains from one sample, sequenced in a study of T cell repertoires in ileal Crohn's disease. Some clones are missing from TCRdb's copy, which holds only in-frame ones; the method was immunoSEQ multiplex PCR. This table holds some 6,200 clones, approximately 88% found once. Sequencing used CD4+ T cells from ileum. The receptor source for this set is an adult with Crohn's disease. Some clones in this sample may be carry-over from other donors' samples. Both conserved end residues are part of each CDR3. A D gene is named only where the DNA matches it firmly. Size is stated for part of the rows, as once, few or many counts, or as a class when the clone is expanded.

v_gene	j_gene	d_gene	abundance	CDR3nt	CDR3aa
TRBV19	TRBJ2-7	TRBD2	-	TGTGCCAGTAGTATTTCTAGCGGCTACGAGCAGTACTTC	CASSISSGYEQYF
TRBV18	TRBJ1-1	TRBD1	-	TGTGCCAGCTCACAGGGGGCTGGCTACACTGAAGCTTTCTTT	CASSQGAGYTEAFF
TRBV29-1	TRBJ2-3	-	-	TGCAGCGTCCTGGGGAGTTCAGATACGCAGTATTTT	CSVLGSSDTQYF
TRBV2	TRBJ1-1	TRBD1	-	TGTGCCAGCAGGGGGACAGGGGTTGAGGGCACTGAAGCTTTCTTT	CASRGTGVEGTEAFF
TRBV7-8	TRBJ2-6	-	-	TGTGCCAGCAGCTTAGCGGGGGGTGGGGCCAACGTCCTGACTTTC	CASSLAGGGANVLTF
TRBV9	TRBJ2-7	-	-	TGTGCCAGCAGCGTGACGGCGGCTACTACCTACGAGCAGTACTTC	CASSVTAATTYEQYF
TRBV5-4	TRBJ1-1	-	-	TGTGCCAGCAGCCGGACAGCGAACACTGAAGCTTTCTTT	CASSRTANTEAFF
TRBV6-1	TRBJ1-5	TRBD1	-	TGTGCCAGCAGTGAAGGGCAGGGGGTTGGTCAGCCCCAGCATTTT	CASSEGQGVGQPQHF
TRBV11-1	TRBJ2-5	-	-	TGTGCCAGCAGCTTTAACCGGGTACAAGAGACCCAGTACTTC	CASSFNRVQETQYF
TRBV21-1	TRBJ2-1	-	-	TGTGCCAGCAGCAAAGGGGCCCAGCCTGAGCAGTTCTTC	CASSKGAQPEQFF
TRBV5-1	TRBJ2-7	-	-	TGCGCCAGCAGTTATGACAGGAGCTCCTACGAGCAGTACTTC	CASSYDRSSYEQYF
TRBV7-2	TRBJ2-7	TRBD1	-	TGTGCCAGCAGCTTAGCAGACAGGGTATCAGGCGAGCAGTACTTC	CASSLADRVSGEQYF
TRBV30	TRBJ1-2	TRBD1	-	TGTGCCTGGAGGGACAGGGCTTATGGCTACACCTTC	CAWRDRAYGYTF
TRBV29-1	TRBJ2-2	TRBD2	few	TGCAGCGCCGGGGAGGGAGGGAACACCGGGGAGCTGTTTTTT	CSAGEGGNTGELFF
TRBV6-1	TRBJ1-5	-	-	TGTGCCAGCAGGGTCAAAGGGGCAGAGAATCAGCCCCAGCATTTT	CASRVKGAENQPQHF
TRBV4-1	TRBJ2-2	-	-	TGCGCCAGCAGCCGGGGACTTTTGGCCGGGGAGCTGTTTTTT	CASSRGLLAGELFF
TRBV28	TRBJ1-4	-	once	TGTGCCAGCAGTTTAGGAGGATTAACTAATGAAAAACTGTTTTTT	CASSLGGLTNEKLFF
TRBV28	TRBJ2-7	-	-	TGTGCCAGCAGTTTATCCCCGGGACTTGGCTCGAGCTCCTACGAGCAGTACTTC	CASSLSPGLGSSSYEQYF
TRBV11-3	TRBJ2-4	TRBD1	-	TGTGCCAGCAGCCTTAGTGGGGACAGCAAAAACATTCAGTACTTC	CASSLSGDSKNIQYF
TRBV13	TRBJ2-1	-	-	TGTGCCAGCCTACAGGGCCCTGGCGGCGACAATGAGCAGTTCTTC	CASLQGPGGDNEQFF
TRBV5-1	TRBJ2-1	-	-	TGCGCCAGCAGCTCGACCGGGACTTACAATGAGCAGTTCTTC	CASSSTGTYNEQFF
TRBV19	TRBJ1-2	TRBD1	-	TGTGCCAGTAGATCCAGGGGGCCTTATGGCTACACCTTC	CASRSRGPYGYTF
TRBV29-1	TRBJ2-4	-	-	TGCAGCGTTGTTGCCTCAGCGGACATTCAGTACTTC	CSVVASADIQYF
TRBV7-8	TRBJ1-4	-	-	TGTGCCAGCAGCTCGCGTAGAGACAGGCTTAATGAAAAACTGTTTTTT	CASSSRRDRLNEKLFF
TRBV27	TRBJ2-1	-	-	TGTGCCAGCAGTTCGAAAGGGGCCGCCTACAATGAGCAGTTCTTC	CASSSKGAAYNEQFF
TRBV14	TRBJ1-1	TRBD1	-	TGTGCCAGCAGCCTAAGGACAGGGCACGGGAACACTGAAGCTTTCTTT	CASSLRTGHGNTEAFF
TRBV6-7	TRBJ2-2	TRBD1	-	TGTGCCAGCAGTCCCCTCTACCGGGACAGGGGGCTGAGCACCGGGGAGCTGTTTTTT	CASSPLYRDRGLSTGELFF
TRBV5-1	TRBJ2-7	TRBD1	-	TGCGCCAGCAGCTTGGCCGTGGGACAGGGCTACGAGCAGTACTTC	CASSLAVGQGYEQYF
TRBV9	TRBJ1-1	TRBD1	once	TGTGCCAGCAGCGTCGGGACAGGGGGCGTGGGCACTGAAGCTTTCTTT	CASSVGTGGVGTEAFF
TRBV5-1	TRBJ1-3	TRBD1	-	TGCGCCAGCAGCCCCCTGGGACAGGGGGATGGAAACACCATATATTTT	CASSPLGQGDGNTIYF
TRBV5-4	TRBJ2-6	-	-	TGTGCCAGCAGCCCCGGAACAGGTCCCTCTGGGGCCAACGTCCTGACTTTC	CASSPGTGPSGANVLTF